This TCR beta chain was sequenced during a study of blood T cells in healthy people across ages. A second PCR of 7 to 11 cycles used a sample-barcoded 5' primer and a J-beta primer mix. Carrying 12 random nucleotides, a template-switch adaptor labeled each individual cDNA molecule. Each CDR3 protein is one row after TCRdb ran MiXCR on the 5' RACE reads. There are under 2 million distinct CDR3 sequences in the sample; around 35% occur only once, and approximately 10% lies in the top ten. Study-wide results and limits: Investigators treated diversity estimates from one million T cells as underestimates. The lack of PBMC sorting stopped any conclusive naive versus antigen-experienced comparison. Roughly linear age-related decline in beta diversity appeared, significant by age about 40.

V shed 1 base and J 4 bases; nucleotides not matched to a gene: 11. The CDR3 covers 17 residues. Per germline, CDR1 SGDLS and CDR2 YYNGEE. A word on this clonotype: Its antigen is as yet unknown.

V is TRBV9 and J is TRBJ2-3; 8 bases are a match to TRBD2. The sequence derives from a woman in her 30s in good health. The specimen sequenced was blood. The CDR3 DNA sequence: TGTGCCAGCAGCGTAAGGCCCGCTGCGGGGGGATCAGATACGCAGTATTTT. Encoded protein: CASSVRPAAGGSDTQYF.